This TCR beta chain was obtained from a study of tumor and adjacent non-tumor tissue in lung cancer. This sample's RNA came from whole unsorted tissue. As regards this clonotype: Here the CDR3 omits its conserved ending phenylalanine or tryptophan, so a read error is the likely source. The DNA is left out, because the CDR3 cannot be placed on it with certainty; the CDR3 is given as TCRdb lists it.

The CDR3 extends over 14 residues, inclusive of both ends. Germline CDR1 is DFQATT and CDR2 is SNEGSKA (reference sequence). The library came from three nested PCR rounds adapted from ARM-PCR protocols. MiXCR was run by TCRdb on the multiplex PCR reads, yielding one entry per CDR3 protein. The sample shows about 78,000 distinct CDR3 sequences, 80% of them seen only once. The rearrangement links TRBV20-1 to TRBJ2-7. The clonotype comes from a woman in her forties or fifties with non-small cell lung cancer. The sequencing sample was made of lung tumor tissue. CDR3 sequence reads: CSARDPQDSYEQYI.